The present T cell receptor (beta chain) was sequenced within a study of blood T cell repertoires in COVID-19. Whole-study context: Nucleic acid was either cDNA or gDNA, and it came from T cells, B-cell-depleted T cells, or PBMCs.

Participant-reported clinical history was the basis for cohort assignment. Two consecutive negative NP/OP PCR tests, clearance, or resolved symptoms defined Cohort 3 recovery. Original processing notes: Estimation of nucleated cell counts was performed using reference gene primer amplification. Data came from immunoSEQ multiplex PCR; TCRdb stores just in-frame clones and leaves some out. V and J calls and clone size are copied from that table; D and trimming were computed from the DNA. The sample shows some 250,000 clones, around four fifths of them seen only once. V dropped 0 bases and J dropped 6 bases, with 12 bases sitting between them. The V gene's germline CDR1 is GTSNPN and CDR2 SVGIG (reference sequence). The CDR3 loop spans 14 amino acids. A few counts support this clone.

Input material: PBMCs or T cells enriched from blood (not recorded which). The sequence derives from a man in his forties who had recovered from COVID-19. The rearrangement uses TRBV30 and TRBJ1-3; a weak D match, TRBD1 (5 bases). CDR3 bases: TGTGCCTGGAGTGTAAACGGCAGGGCAAACACCATATATTTT. It specifies CAWSVNGRANTIYF.